This T cell receptor beta chain originates from a study of OX40 agonist ivuxolimab in advanced cancers. Patients with autoimmune history or systemic immunosuppression were excluded. Whole-study findings and limits: Antigen specificity of clonally expanded peripheral T cells was not established. Clonal expansion was seen in CD4+ and CD8+ blood T cells by week 6 at 0.1 to 3.0 mg/kg.

There are 16 residues in the CDR3. The ends were cut back, 11 bases at V and 6 bases at J, with 28 bases in the middle. Germline lookup yields CDR1 SNHLY and CDR2 FYNNEI. Data came from immunoSEQ multiplex PCR; TCRdb stores just in-frame clones and leaves some out. The table lists 52,000 or so clones, 82% of them singletons. Turning to this clone: Antigen specificity is unknown.

The source was CD4+ or CD8+ T cells sorted from blood, collected in a trial of the OX40 agonist ivuxolimab. The chain joins TRBV2 to TRBJ1-2; tentatively, D is TRBD1 (6 bases). The clonotype comes from an adult with an advanced solid tumor such as melanoma, head and neck, liver or kidney cancer. The CDR3 protein is CALSPNPGHPGNGYTF. The DNA for the CDR3 is TGTGCCCTATCACCAAACCCGGGACACCCAGGGAATGGCTACACCTTC.